This paragraph covers one T cell receptor (beta chain) sequence. The sample originates from a study of blood T cell repertoires in COVID-19. Overall study: Sources were T cells, B-cell-depleted T cells, or PBMCs; the material itself was cDNA or gDNA.

In the source study's methods: The assay estimated nucleated cells by amplifying reference gene primers. The data were produced by immunoSEQ multiplex PCR, yet TCRdb's version contains in-frame clones alone and is incomplete. V and J calls and clone size follow that table, whereas D and trimming were derived from the DNA. The repertoire consists of around 310,000 clones, with 89% occurring once and the leading ten covering around 9%. The V gene's germline CDR1 is MDHEN and CDR2 SYDVKM. The V segment lost 3 bases and the J segment 4 bases; nucleotides outside the gene matches: 14. The length of the CDR3 is 18 residues.

Sequencing input: PBMCs or T cells enriched from blood (not recorded which). The clonotype was recovered from a woman in her thirties who had recovered from COVID-19. This sequence joins TRBV28 and TRBJ2-2; 7 bases fit TRBD2. In nucleotides, the CDR3 is TGTGCCAGCAGTTTCCGGGACTACAGGAGGATGGGCACCGGGGAGCTGTTTTTT. This gives the protein CASSFRDYRRMGTGELFF.